The 30 T cell receptor beta chains reported below all come from one sample, sequenced in a study of cytomegalovirus exposure and HLA in healthy donors (TCRdb year 2017). Library construction relied on the immunoSEQ multiplex PCR assay. TCRdb took this table from immuneACCESS and kept in-frame rearrangements with V and J called. Such tables lack part of the clones; where checked against another copy, unresolved V genes explain under half of the gap, and the rest is unexplained. The sample profile shows about 120,000 clones; 70% to 90% of them were found once. About 4.4% of the sample lies in the top ten. Sequencing input: PBMCs. Receptors originate from a man younger than 35 in good health and CMV-seropositive.

Only one count was recorded for this clone. The chain recombines TRBV15 with TRBJ2-3; 10 bases agree with TRBD2. V shed 1 base and J 3 bases; nucleotides not matched to a gene: 4. The CDR3 is made up of 16 amino acids. CDR1 is LNHNV, CDR2 YYDKDF, per germline (reference sequence). The CDR3 DNA reads as TGTGCCACCAGCAGAGGAAGCGGGGGGGGGACAGATACGCAGTATTTT. Translating gives CATSRGSGGGTDTQYF.

This chain links TRBV27 with TRBJ1-1; D might be TRBD1 (5 bases). V lost 3 bases and J 6 bases, leaving 14 bases between the germline ends. The V gene's germline CDR1 is MNHEY and CDR2 SMNVEV (reference sequence). There are 14 residues in the CDR3. CDR3 region: CASSFVFGGAEAFF. CDR3 nucleotide sequence: TGTGCCAGCAGTTTTGTTTTCGGGGGAGCTGAAGCTTTCTTT.

This chain links TRBV7-2 with TRBJ1-5, with 7 bases aligning to TRBD1. V was pared by 5 bases and J by 2 bases, with 3 bases of the junction left unmatched. The CDR3 extends over 14 amino acids. The V gene's germline CDR1 is SGHTA and CDR2 FQGNSA. CDR3 sequence (DNA): TGTGCCAGCAGCCAAGGGGGCGGCAATCAGCCCCAGCATTTT. It encodes CASSQGGGNQPQHF.

This sequence joins TRBV9 and TRBJ1-5; D unresolved. This CDR3 has 15 amino acids. Germline lookup yields CDR1 SGDLS and CDR2 YYNGEE. V was trimmed by 0 bases and J by 3 bases, leaving 10 bases between them. The CDR3 loop reads CASSVDGGYNQPQHF. Here the CDR3 DNA reads TGTGCCAGCAGCGTAGATGGCGGCTACAATCAGCCCCAGCATTTT.

V is TRBV29-1 and J is TRBJ1-2; D not resolved. The CDR3 consists of 13 residues. CDR1 SQVTM and CDR2 ANQGSEA come from the germline V gene. Trimming stripped 6 bases from V and 6 bases from J, with 17 bases between. CDR3 in DNA: TGCAGCGTCGCCGGGGAGGGTCAAGATGGCTACACCTTC. It is translated as CSVAGEGQDGYTF.

The genes are TRBV10-3 and TRBJ2-5; perhaps TRBD1 as D (6 bases). The CDR3 is 13 amino acids. Germline V gene lookup returns CDR1 ENHRY and CDR2 SYGVKD. V gave up 8 bases and J gave up 2 bases, with 12 bases separating them. The CDR3 nucleotides are TGTGCCATCGGGATGACAGGTCAAGAGACCCAGTACTTC. Amino acid sequence: CAIGMTGQETQYF.

The chain uses TRBV7-2 and TRBJ1-1; D unclear. This CDR3 spans 15 amino acids. V was trimmed by 4 bases and J by 6 bases, leaving 18 bases between them. Germline V gives CDR1 SGHTA, CDR2 FQGNSA. CDR3: CASSSRNRASAEAFF. CDR3 nucleotides: TGTGCCAGCAGCTCGAGGAATCGAGCGAGCGCTGAAGCTTTCTTT.

This rearrangement joins TRBV5-1 to TRBJ2-6; 7 positions agree with TRBD1. The ends lost 3 bases at V and 0 bases at J; junction bases unmatched: 6. The CDR3 covers 17 residues. Germline V gene sequence: CDR1 SGHRS, CDR2 YFSETQ. This CDR3 reads CASSSGQPSSGANVLTF. CDR3 bases: TGCGCCAGCAGCTCGGGACAGCCAAGCTCTGGGGCCAACGTCCTGACTTTC.

The chain has TRBV6-1 and TRBJ2-1; D not resolved. This CDR3 has 13 amino acids. Germline V gene sequence: CDR1 MNHNS, CDR2 SASEGT. V lost 3 bases and J 10 bases, leaving 13 bases between the germline ends. The CDR3 nucleotides read TGTGCCAGCAGTGAGACCCGGATCGGGGAGCAGTTCTTC. Its translation: CASSETRIGEQFF.

The chain carries TRBV7-2 and TRBJ2-7; possible D gene TRBD2, 5 bases. Trimming shortened V by 5 bases and J by 1 base, and 15 bases separated the two germline ends. CDR3 length: 15 amino acids. The germline V gene has CDR1 SGHTA and CDR2 FQGNSA. In DNA, the CDR3 is TGTGCCAGCAGCCTGAGGGAGTCGGGGTCCTACGAGCAGTACTTC. It yields the protein CASSLRESGSYEQYF.

This sequence joins TRBV27 and TRBJ1-5; 8 positions agree with TRBD1. CDR3 size: 14 residues. After removal of 9 bases from V and 0 bases from J, the junction contained 4 bases not matched to a gene. The germline V gene encodes CDR1 MNHEY and CDR2 SMNVEV (reference sequence). CDR3 in amino acids: CASRTGNSNQPQHF. CDR3 sequence (DNA): TGTGCCAGTCGGACAGGGAATAGCAATCAGCCCCAGCATTTT.

J is TRBJ2-1 and V is TRBV20-1, with 9 bases lining up with TRBD1. The CDR3 sequence is 11 residues long. Germline CDR1 and CDR2: DFQATT and SNEGSKA (reference sequence). The V gene end was trimmed by 8 bases and the J gene end by 7 bases; junction bases not matched to a gene: 3. The CDR3 loop is CSPQGANEQFF. Written as DNA, the CDR3 is TGCAGTCCACAGGGGGCGAATGAGCAGTTCTTC.

V usage is TRBV2 and J usage is TRBJ1-4; 9 nucleotides agree with TRBD1. The CDR3 is 17 amino acids. Germline V gives CDR1 SNHLY, CDR2 FYNNEI. Unmatched junction bases numbered 2, after V lost 0 bases and J lost 0 bases. The CDR3, as DNA: TGTGCCAGCAGTGAAGCGAGGACAGGGGCAACTAATGAAAAACTGTTTTTT. It is translated as CASSEARTGATNEKLFF.

This clone was observed a few times. The CDR3 is CASSLGQGNTEAFF. CDR3 in DNA: TGTGCCAGCAGCTTGGGACAGGGGAACACTGAAGCTTTCTTT. This chain joins TRBV7-9 and TRBJ1-1; 9 bases fit TRBD1. V shed 3 bases and J 1 base; nucleotides not matched to a gene: 0. The CDR3 runs to 14 residues. Germline V gene lookup returns CDR1 SEHNR and CDR2 FQNEAQ (reference sequence).

The chain has TRBV30 and TRBJ1-1, with D maybe TRBD1 (6 bases). The V gene's germline CDR1 is GTSNPN and CDR2 SVGIG (reference sequence). V was trimmed by 3 bases and J by 5 bases, leaving 10 bases between them. This CDR3 spans 12 amino acids. DNA of the CDR3: TGTGCCTGGAGGGGGGGGCGGACTGAAGCTTTCTTT. Protein product: CAWRGGRTEAFF.

This chain links TRBV28 with TRBJ2-3; TRBD2 matches 9 bases. The CDR3 has 14 residues. J was trimmed by 2 bases and V by 6 bases; bases with no gene match: 3. Germline lookup yields CDR1 MDHEN and CDR2 SYDVKM. The CDR3 region is CASRIAGDTDTQYF. For the CDR3, the DNA is TGTGCCAGCAGAATAGCGGGGGACACAGATACGCAGTATTTT.

CDR3 sequence: CASQGDVNTEAFF. In DNA form, the CDR3 reads TGTGCCAGCCAGGGGGATGTGAACACTGAAGCTTTCTTT. The chain uses TRBV2 and TRBJ1-1; 7 bases agree with TRBD1. CDR1 is SNHLY, CDR2 FYNNEI, per germline. The CDR3 has 13 amino acids. J gave up 0 bases and V 8 bases, and 3 bases lay outside the gene matches.

This clone was recorded only once. The chain joins TRBV9 to TRBJ1-6; 11 positions match TRBD1. The germline V gene has CDR1 SGDLS and CDR2 YYNGEE. J lost 12 bases, V lost 2 bases, and 10 bases had no gene match. The CDR3 has 16 residues. The chain's CDR3 is CASSVRTGGAEEPLHF. In DNA form, the CDR3 reads TGTGCCAGCAGCGTTCGGACAGGGGGCGCGGAGGAACCCCTCCACTTT.

This clone has a single count. The genes are TRBV6-1 and TRBJ2-7, with D uncertain. Between the trimmed V and J ends, which lost 2 bases and 3 bases, there was a span of 11 bases. The germline V gene encodes CDR1 MNHNS and CDR2 SASEGT. CDR3 length equals 14 residues. The CDR3 bases are TGTGCCAGCAGTGAACTGAGAGGTAGCTACGAGCAGTACTTC. Protein sequence: CASSELRGSYEQYF.

This clone appeared once. The chain combines TRBV7-2 with TRBJ2-1; TRBD1 matches at 9 bases. Germline V gene data show CDR1 as SGHTA and CDR2 as FQGNSA. The CDR3 is 15 residues long. J gave up 1 base and V 4 bases, and 2 bases lay outside the gene matches. The CDR3 loop reads CASSSTGGSYNEQFF. The CDR3 nucleotides read TGTGCCAGCAGCTCGACAGGGGGGTCCTACAATGAGCAGTTCTTC.

CDR3 in amino acids: CASSPTSGDNEQFF. CDR3 nucleotide sequence: TGTGCCAGCAGCCCTACTAGCGGGGACAATGAGCAGTTCTTC. The V and J genes are TRBV7-9 and TRBJ2-1, with 10 bases lining up with TRBD2. V was pared by 5 bases and J by 5 bases, with 3 bases of the junction left unmatched. The CDR3 runs 14 residues. The germline V gene encodes CDR1 SEHNR and CDR2 FQNEAQ (reference sequence).

The chain couples TRBV5-1 to TRBJ1-6; D is uncertain. CDR3 length: 14 residues. CDR1 SGHRS and CDR2 YFSETQ come from the germline V gene. V shed 0 bases and J shed 3 bases, with 4 bases lying between them. This CDR3 reads CASSLDSYNSPLHF. Written as DNA, the CDR3 is TGCGCCAGCAGCTTGGACAGCTATAATTCACCCCTCCACTTT.

This clone was seen once. V is TRBV4-2 and J is TRBJ1-6; 7 nucleotides agree with TRBD1. There are 15 residues in the CDR3. The V gene's germline CDR1 is LGHNA and CDR2 YNFKEQ. V shed 0 bases and J 7 bases; nucleotides not matched to a gene: 3. CDR3 bases: TGTGCCAGCAGCCAAGATATGACAGGGAATTCACCCCTCCACTTT. Its protein is CASSQDMTGNSPLHF.

V gene TRBV7-9 combines with J gene TRBJ1-2; D is unresolved. CDR1 is SEHNR and CDR2 is FQNEAQ in the germline V gene (reference sequence). This CDR3 contains 13 residues. Between the trimmed V and J ends, which lost 5 bases and 5 bases, there was a span of 12 bases. The CDR3 spells CASSQPSAYGYTF. The CDR3 nucleotides read TGTGCCAGCAGCCAACCGAGCGCGTATGGCTACACCTTC.

This clone was seen just once. This chain uses TRBV9 with TRBJ2-3, with D perhaps matching TRBD1 (5 bases). The CDR3 contains 17 residues. V lost 3 bases and J 0 bases, leaving 17 bases between the germline ends. Germline V gene data show CDR1 as SGDLS and CDR2 as YYNGEE. CDR3 sequence (DNA): TGTGCCAGCAGCGCGACAGCCCGAGCGATTAGCACAGATACGCAGTATTTT. The encoded protein is CASSATARAISTDTQYF.

The chain recombines TRBV15 with TRBJ2-1; 11 bases match TRBD2. After removal of 2 bases from V and 5 bases from J, the junction contained 5 bases not matched to a gene. This CDR3 comprises 16 residues. CDR1 and CDR2 (germline): LNHNV, YYDKDF (reference sequence). The CDR3 sequence is CATSRLSGGAHNEQFF. The DNA for the CDR3 is TGTGCCACCAGCAGACTTAGCGGGGGGGCGCACAATGAGCAGTTCTTC.

The chain uses TRBV19 and TRBJ1-5; 7 bases agree with TRBD1. The CDR3 is 15 amino acids. Per germline, CDR1 LNHDA and CDR2 SQIVND (reference sequence). Trimming took 5 bases from V and 2 from J; bases not matched to a gene: 6. CDR3 sequence (DNA): TGTGCCAGTAGTCTGGGACAGAGGGGCAATCAGCCCCAGCATTTT. This encodes CASSLGQRGNQPQHF.

The chain couples TRBV27 to TRBJ1-6, with TRBD1 identical over 9 bases. V lost 6 bases and J lost 7; bases outside the gene matches: 4. Per germline, CDR1 MNHEY and CDR2 SMNVEV (reference sequence). The CDR3 consists of 14 residues. CDR3 region: CASSQGQGNSPLHF. The CDR3 DNA follows: TGTGCCAGCAGCCAGGGACAGGGCAATTCACCCCTCCACTTT.

The gene calls are TRBV10-2 and TRBJ2-2, with 7 bases identical to TRBD1. The germline gives CDR1 WSHSY, CDR2 SAAADI. CDR3 length equals 15 residues. V gave up 5 bases and J gave up 4 bases; unmatched junction bases: 7. CDR3 sequence: CASSSRTGGTGELFF. The CDR3 DNA reads as TGCGCCAGCAGTTCAAGGACAGGAGGCACCGGGGAGCTGTTTTTT.

V and J are TRBV7-9 and TRBJ2-5; no firm D call. With 3 bases removed from V and 2 bases from J, the gap between germline ends came to 10 bases. The CDR3 has 14 amino acids. Germline V gene lookup returns CDR1 SEHNR and CDR2 FQNEAQ (reference sequence). For the CDR3, the DNA is TGTGCCAGCAGCTTCAGTACAGTTCAAGAGACCCAGTACTTC. It codes for CASSFSTVQETQYF.